The source of this T cell receptor beta chain is a study of blood T cell repertoires in COVID-19. Study-wide context: COVID-19 samples from acute and convalescent phases originated in the United States, Italy and Spain. Sample material is recorded as cDNA or gDNA derived from T cells, B-cell-depleted T cells, or PBMCs.

As originally analysed: Estimates of nucleated cell counts were drawn from the amplification of reference gene primers. The protocol was immunoSEQ multiplex PCR, while the TCRdb copy is restricted to in-frame clones and leaves out a portion. V and J calls and clone size come straight from that table; D and trimming were deduced from the DNA. The profile covers some 49,000 clones, with 90% appearing a single time and around a fifth taken by the ten largest. In germline, CDR1 is MDHEN, CDR2 SYDVKM. The CDR3 is 16 amino acids. V was pared by 5 bases and J by 4 bases, with 20 bases between. Sequenced sample: peripheral blood. This receptor was taken from a man aged 65-85 years with active COVID-19. The J gene is TRBJ1-2, the V gene TRBV28; D is perhaps TRBD1 (5 bases). The CDR3 sequence is CASSQAGKVLIYGYTF. For the CDR3, the DNA is TGTGCCAGCAGTCAGGCAGGGAAAGTCCTAATCTATGGCTACACCTTC.